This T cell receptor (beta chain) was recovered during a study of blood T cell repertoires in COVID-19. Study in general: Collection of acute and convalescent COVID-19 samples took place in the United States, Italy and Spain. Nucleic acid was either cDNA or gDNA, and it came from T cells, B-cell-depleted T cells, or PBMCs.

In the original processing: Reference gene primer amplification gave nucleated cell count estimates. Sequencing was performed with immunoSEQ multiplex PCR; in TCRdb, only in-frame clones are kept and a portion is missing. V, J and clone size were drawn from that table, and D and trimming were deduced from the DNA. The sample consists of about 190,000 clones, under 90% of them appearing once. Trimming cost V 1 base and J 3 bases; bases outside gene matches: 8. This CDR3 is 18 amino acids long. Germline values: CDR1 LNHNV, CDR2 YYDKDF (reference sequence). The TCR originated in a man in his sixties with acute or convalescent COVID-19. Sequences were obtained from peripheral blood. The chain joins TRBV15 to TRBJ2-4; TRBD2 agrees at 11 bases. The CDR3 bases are TGTGCCACCAGCAGAGGACTAGCGGGGAGAGGAGGCAAAAACATTCAGTACTTC. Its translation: CATSRGLAGRGGKNIQYF.